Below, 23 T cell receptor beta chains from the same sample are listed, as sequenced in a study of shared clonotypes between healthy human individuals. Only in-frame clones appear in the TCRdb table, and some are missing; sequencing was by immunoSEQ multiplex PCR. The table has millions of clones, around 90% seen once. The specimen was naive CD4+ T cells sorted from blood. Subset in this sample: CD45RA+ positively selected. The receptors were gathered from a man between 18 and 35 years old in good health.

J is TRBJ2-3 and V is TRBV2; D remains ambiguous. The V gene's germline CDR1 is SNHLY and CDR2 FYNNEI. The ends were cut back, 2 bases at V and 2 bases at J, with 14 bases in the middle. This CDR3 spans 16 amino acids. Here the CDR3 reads CASSEMTPSPTDTQYF. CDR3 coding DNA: TGTGCCAGCAGTGAAATGACGCCGTCCCCCACAGATACGCAGTATTTT.

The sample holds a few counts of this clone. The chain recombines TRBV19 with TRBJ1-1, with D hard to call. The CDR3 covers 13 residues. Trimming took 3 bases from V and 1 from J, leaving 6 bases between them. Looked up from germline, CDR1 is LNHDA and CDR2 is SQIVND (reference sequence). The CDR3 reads CASSMARNTEAFF. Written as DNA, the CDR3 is TGTGCCAGTAGTATGGCCAGGAACACTGAAGCTTTCTTT.

CDR3 loop: CASSLPGQLGTGELFF. The CDR3 DNA reads as TGTGCCAGCAGTTTACCGGGACAGTTGGGCACCGGGGAGCTGTTTTTT. The rearrangement joins TRBV6-6 to TRBJ2-2, with 7 bases that match TRBD1. The trim removed 4 bases at V and 4 bases at J, leaving 9 bases unmatched. The CDR3 sequence is 16 residues long. Germline V gives CDR1 MNHNY, CDR2 SVGAGI (reference sequence).

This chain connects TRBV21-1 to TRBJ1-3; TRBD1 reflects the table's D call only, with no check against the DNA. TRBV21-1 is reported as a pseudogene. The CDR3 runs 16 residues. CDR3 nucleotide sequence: TGTGCCAGCAGCACTGGGACAGTCTACTCGGGAAACACCATATATTTT. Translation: CASSTGTVYSGNTIYF.

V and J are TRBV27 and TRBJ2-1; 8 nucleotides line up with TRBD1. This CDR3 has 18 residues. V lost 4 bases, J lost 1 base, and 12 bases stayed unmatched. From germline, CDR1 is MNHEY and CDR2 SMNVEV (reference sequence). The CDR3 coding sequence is TGTGCCAGCAGTTCCGTGGGCCTCGACAGGGGTTCCTACAATGAGCAGTTCTTC. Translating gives CASSSVGLDRGSYNEQFF.

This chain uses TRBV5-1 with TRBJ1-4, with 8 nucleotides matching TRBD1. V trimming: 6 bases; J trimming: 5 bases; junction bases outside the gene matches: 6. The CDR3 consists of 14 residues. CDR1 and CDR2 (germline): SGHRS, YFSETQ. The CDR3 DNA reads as TGCGCCAGCACCACAGGGGGGAGGAATGAAAAACTGTTTTTT. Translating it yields CASTTGGRNEKLFF.

CDR3 bases: TGTGCCAGCGCTGGCGCGCGAGGGCCGAATCAGCCCCAGCATTTT. Encoded protein: CASAGARGPNQPQHF. This chain joins TRBV2 and TRBJ1-5, with D unclear. There are 15 residues in the CDR3. Germline CDR1 is SNHLY and CDR2 is FYNNEI. V lost 8 bases, J lost 4 bases, and 18 bases lay in between.

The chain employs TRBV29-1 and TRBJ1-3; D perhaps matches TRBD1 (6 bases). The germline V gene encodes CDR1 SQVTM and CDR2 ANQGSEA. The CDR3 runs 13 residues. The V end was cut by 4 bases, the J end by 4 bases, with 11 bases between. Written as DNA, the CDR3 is TGCAGCGTTGTACAGGGAATCGGAAACACCATATATTTT. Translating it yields CSVVQGIGNTIYF.

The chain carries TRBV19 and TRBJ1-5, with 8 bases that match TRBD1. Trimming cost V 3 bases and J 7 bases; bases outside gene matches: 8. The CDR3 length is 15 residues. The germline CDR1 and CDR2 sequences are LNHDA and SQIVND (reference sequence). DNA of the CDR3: TGTGCCAGTAGTATTGGTCGGGACAGGAGACAGCCCCAGCATTTT. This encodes CASSIGRDRRQPQHF.

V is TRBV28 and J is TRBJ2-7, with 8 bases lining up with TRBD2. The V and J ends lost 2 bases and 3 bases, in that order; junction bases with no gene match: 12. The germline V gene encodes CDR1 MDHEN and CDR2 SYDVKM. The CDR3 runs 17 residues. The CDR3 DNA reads TGTGCCAGCAGTTTACCGCTGGGAGCGGGGGCCCTCTACGAGCAGTACTTC. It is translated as CASSLPLGAGALYEQYF.

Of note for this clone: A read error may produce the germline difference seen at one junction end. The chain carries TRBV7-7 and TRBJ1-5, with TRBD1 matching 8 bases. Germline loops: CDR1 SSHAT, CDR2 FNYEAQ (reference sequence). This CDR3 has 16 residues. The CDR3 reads CASSLGQGGCNQPQHF. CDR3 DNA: TGTGCTAGCAGCTTAGGACAGGGAGGTTGCAATCAGCCCCAGCATTTT. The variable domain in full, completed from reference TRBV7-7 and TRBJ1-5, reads GAGVSQSPRYKVTKRGQDVTLRCDPISSHATLYWYQQALGQGPEFLTYFNYEAQPDKSGLPSDRFSAERPEGSISTLTIQRTEQRDSAMYRCASSLGQGGCNQPQHFGDGTRLSIL.

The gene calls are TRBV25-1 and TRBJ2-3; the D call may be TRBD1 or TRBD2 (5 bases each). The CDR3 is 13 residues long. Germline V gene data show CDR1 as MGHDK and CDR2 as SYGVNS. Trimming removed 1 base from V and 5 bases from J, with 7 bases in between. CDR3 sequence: CASSEWGKDTQYF. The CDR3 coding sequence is TGTGCCAGCAGTGAATGGGGGAAAGATACGCAGTATTTT. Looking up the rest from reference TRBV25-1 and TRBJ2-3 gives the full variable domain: EADIYQTPRYLVIGTGKKITLECSQTMGHDKMYWYQQDPGMELHLIHYSYGVNSTEKGDLSSESTVSRIRTEHFPLTLESARPSHTSQYLCASSEWGKDTQYFGPGTRLTVL.

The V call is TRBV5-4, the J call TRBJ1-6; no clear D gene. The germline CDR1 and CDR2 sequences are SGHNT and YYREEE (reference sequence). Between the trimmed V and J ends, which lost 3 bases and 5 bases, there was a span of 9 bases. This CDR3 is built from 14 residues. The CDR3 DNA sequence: TGTGCCAGCAGCTCGGTCGGGGATAATTCACCCCTCCACTTT. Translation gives CASSSVGDNSPLHF.

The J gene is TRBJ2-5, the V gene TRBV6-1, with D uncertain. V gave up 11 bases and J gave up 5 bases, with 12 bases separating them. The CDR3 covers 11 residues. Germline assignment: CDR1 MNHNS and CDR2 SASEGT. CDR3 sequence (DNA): TGTGCCGTCCCATCGTCGGAGACCCAGTACTTC. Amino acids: CAVPSSETQYF.

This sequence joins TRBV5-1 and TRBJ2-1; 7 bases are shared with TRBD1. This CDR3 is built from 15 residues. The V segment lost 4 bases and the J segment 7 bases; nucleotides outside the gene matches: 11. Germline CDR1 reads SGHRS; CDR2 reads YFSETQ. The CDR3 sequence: CASSPGTVPINEQFF. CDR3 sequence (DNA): TGCGCCAGCAGCCCCGGGACAGTACCCATAAATGAGCAGTTCTTC.

Written as DNA, the CDR3 is TGTGCCAGTAGCCTACAGGGGCAGGGAGATAATTCACCCCTCCACTTT. As protein: CASSLQGQGDNSPLHF. The chain carries TRBV19 and TRBJ1-6, with 7 bases aligning to TRBD1. Unmatched junction bases numbered 10, after V lost 6 bases and J lost 5 bases. This CDR3 has 16 residues. Germline loops: CDR1 LNHDA, CDR2 SQIVND (reference sequence). Looking up the rest from reference TRBV19 and TRBJ1-6 gives the full variable domain: DGGITQSPKYLFRKEGQNVTLSCEQNLNHDAMYWYRQDPGQGLRLIYYSQIVNDFQKGDIAEGYSVSREKKESFPLTVTSAQKNPTAFYLCASSLQGQGDNSPLHFGNGTRLTVT.

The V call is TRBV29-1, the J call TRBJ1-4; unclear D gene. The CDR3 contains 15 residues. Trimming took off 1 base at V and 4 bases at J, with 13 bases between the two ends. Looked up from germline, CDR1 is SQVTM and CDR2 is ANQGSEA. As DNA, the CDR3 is TGCAGCGTTGAAGTAGGAACAGCTAGTAATGAAAAACTGTTTTTT. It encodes CSVEVGTASNEKLFF. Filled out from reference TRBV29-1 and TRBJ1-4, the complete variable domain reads SAVISQKPSRDICQRGTSLTIQCQVDSQVTMMFWYRQQPGQSLTLIATANQGSEATYESGFVIDKFPISRPNLTFSTLTVSNMSPEDSSIYLCSVEVGTASNEKLFFGSGTQLSVL.

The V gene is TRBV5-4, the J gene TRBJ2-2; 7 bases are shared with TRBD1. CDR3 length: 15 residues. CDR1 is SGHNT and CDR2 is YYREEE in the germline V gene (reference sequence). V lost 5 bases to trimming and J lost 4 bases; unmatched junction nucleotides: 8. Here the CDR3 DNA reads TGTGCCAGCAGGGAGACAGGGACCAGCACCGGGGAGCTGTTTTTT. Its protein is CASRETGTSTGELFF.

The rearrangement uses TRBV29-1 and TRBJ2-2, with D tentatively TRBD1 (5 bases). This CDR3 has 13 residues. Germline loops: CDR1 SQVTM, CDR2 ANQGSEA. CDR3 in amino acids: CSAPGQWNGELFF. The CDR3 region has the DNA TGCAGTGCCCCAGGGCAGTGGAACGGGGAGCTGTTTTTT.

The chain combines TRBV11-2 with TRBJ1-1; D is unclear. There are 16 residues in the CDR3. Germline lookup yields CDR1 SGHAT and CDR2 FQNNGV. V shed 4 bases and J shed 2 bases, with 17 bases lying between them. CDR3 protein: CASSSTGKVANTEAFF. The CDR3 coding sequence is TGTGCCAGCAGCTCGACGGGGAAGGTGGCCAACACTGAAGCTTTCTTT.

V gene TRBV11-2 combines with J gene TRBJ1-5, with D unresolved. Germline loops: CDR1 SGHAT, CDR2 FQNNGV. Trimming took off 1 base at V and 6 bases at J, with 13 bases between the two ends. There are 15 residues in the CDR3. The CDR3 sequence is CASSLAGEKGQPQHF. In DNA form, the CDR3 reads TGTGCCAGCAGCTTAGCCGGGGAAAAGGGTCAGCCCCAGCATTTT.

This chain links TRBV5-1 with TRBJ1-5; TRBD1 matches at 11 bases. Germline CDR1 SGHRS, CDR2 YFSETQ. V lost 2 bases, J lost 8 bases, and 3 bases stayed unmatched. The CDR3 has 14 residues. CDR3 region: CASSLGTGGEPQHF. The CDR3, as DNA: TGCGCCAGCAGCTTAGGGACAGGGGGGGAGCCCCAGCATTTT.

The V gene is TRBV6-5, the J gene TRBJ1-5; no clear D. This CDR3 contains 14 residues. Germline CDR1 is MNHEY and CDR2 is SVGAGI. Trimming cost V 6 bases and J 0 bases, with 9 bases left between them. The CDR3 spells CASSRIYSNQPQHF. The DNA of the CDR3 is TGTGCCAGCAGCCGGATATATAGCAATCAGCCCCAGCATTTT.